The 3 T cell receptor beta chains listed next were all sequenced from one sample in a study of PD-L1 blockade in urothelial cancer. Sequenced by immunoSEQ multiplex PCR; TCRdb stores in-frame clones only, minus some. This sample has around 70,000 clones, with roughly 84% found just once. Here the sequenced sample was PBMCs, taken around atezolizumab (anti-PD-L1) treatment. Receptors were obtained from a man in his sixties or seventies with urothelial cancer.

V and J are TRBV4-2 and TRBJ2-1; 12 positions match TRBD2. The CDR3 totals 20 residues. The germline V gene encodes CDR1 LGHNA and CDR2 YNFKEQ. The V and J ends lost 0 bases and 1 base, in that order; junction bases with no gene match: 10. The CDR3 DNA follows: TGTGCCAGCAGCCAAGATTTGGCTAGCGGGAGGGCCAGGTCCTACAATGAGCAGTTCTTC. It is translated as CASSQDLASGRARSYNEQFF.

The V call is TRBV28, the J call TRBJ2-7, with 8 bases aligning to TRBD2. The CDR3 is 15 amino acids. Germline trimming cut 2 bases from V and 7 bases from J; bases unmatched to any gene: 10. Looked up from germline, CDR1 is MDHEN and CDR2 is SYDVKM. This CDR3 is CASSLPGTGLEEQYF. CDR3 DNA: TGTGCCAGCAGTTTACCCGGGACGGGACTAGAAGAGCAGTACTTC.

CDR3 amino acids: CASSLGGQGNNEQYF. In DNA, the CDR3 is TGTGCCAGCAGCCTGGGGGGGCAGGGGAACAACGAGCAGTACTTC. This chain links TRBV9 with TRBJ2-7, with D possibly matching TRBD2 (7 bases). Per the germline V gene, CDR1 is SGDLS and CDR2 is YYNGEE. This CDR3 contains 15 residues. V was shortened by 4 bases and J by 5 bases, with 19 bases between the two germline ends.